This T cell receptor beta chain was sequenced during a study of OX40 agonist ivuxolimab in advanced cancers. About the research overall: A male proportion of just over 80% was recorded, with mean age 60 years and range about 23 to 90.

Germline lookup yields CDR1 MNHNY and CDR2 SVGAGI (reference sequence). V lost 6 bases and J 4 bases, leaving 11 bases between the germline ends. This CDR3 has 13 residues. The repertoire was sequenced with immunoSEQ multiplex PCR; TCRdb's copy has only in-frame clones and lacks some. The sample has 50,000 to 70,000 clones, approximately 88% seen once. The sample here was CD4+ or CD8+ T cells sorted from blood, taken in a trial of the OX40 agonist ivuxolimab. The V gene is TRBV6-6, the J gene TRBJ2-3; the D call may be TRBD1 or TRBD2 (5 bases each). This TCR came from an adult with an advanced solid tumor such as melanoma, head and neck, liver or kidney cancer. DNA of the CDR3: TGTGCCAGCAGCCCTATGGGGGCAGATACGCAGTATTTT. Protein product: CASSPMGADTQYF.